This entry lists 32 T cell receptor beta chains sequenced from one sample in a study of CD8+ T cells in alopecia areata. After isolation, RNA underwent reverse transcription to generate cDNA as the sequencing template. Assay used: immunoSEQ multiplex PCR; TCRdb lists only in-frame clones, some missing. The sample has more than 100,000 clones; about half are singletons. Regarding treatment: oral pan-JAK inhibitor, 5-10 mg twice daily. Sequencing was performed on CD4+ T cells sorted from blood, taken at week 4, from a patient treated with tofacitinib. Source of these receptors: a human donor with alopecia areata.

V gene TRBV5-1 combines with J gene TRBJ2-7; 8 bases agree with TRBD2. The J segment lost 6 bases and the V segment lost 5 bases, leaving 10 bases of the junction unmatched. CDR1 and CDR2 (germline): SGHRS, YFSETQ. The CDR3 loop spans 14 amino acids. The CDR3 DNA follows: TGCGCCAGCAGTTTGCCCTCAAGCGGGGGCGAGCAGTACTTC. It yields the protein CASSLPSSGGEQYF.

The chain recombines TRBV30 with TRBJ1-5; no firm D call. CDR3 length: 12 amino acids. Trimming took 5 bases from V and 4 from J, leaving 9 bases between them. CDR1 and CDR2 from the germline V gene are GTSNPN and SVGIG (reference sequence). The CDR3 loop is CAWGGLNQPQHF. The DNA for the CDR3 is TGTGCCTGGGGAGGGTTAAATCAGCCCCAGCATTTT. Combining the CDR3 with reference TRBV30 and TRBJ1-5 gives the whole variable domain SQTIHQWPATLVQPVGSPLSLECTVEGTSNPNLYWYRQAAGRGLQLLFYSVGIGQISSEVPQNLSASRPQDRQFILSSKKLLLSDSGFYLCAWGGLNQPQHFGDGTRLSIL.

Only a few counts were recorded for this clone. This chain links TRBV27 with TRBJ2-4; weak D call: TRBD1 (6 bases). The CDR3 consists of 16 residues. The germline gives CDR1 MNHEY, CDR2 SMNVEV (reference sequence). The V end was cut by 2 bases, the J end by 0 bases, with 11 bases between. CDR3 sequence reads: CASSLGGSLAKNIQYF. The DNA of the CDR3 is TGTGCCAGCAGTTTAGGGGGCAGCTTAGCCAAAAACATTCAGTACTTC.

For this clone: At the DNA level, this CDR3 is encoded by other sequences in the same sample as well. V gene TRBV29-1 combines with J gene TRBJ2-3; D unresolved. CDR3 length: 13 residues. Trimming left V 3 bases short and J 0 bases short, with 7 bases between. The germline gives CDR1 SQVTM, CDR2 ANQGSEA. CDR3 in DNA: TGCAGCGTTGATTCTGGGAGCACAGATACGCAGTATTTT. Translating it yields CSVDSGSTDTQYF.

The chain combines TRBV7-3 with TRBJ1-2, with 12 bases fitting TRBD1. Per the germline V gene, CDR1 is SGHTA and CDR2 is FQGTGA. This CDR3 is built from 16 residues. V dropped 5 bases and J dropped 8; count of bases not matched to a gene: 12. The CDR3 DNA sequence: TGTGCCAGCAGCCCTACCTCCGGGACAGGGGGCGGGGGCTACACCTTC. Translating it yields CASSPTSGTGGGGYTF.

The chain has TRBV30 and TRBJ1-5; D ambiguous. V was clipped by 3 bases and J by 5 bases, with 11 bases between them. The CDR3 has 13 amino acids. The germline V gene encodes CDR1 GTSNPN and CDR2 SVGIG (reference sequence). The CDR3 is CAWSQNEHQPQHF. CDR3 DNA: TGTGCCTGGAGCCAGAACGAGCATCAGCCCCAGCATTTT.

The chain is built from TRBV10-3 and TRBJ1-5; D may be TRBD1 (5 bases). The V and J ends lost 4 bases and 7 bases respectively, with 11 bases between them. The CDR3 runs 13 residues. Germline CDR1 and CDR2: ENHRY and SYGVKD. CDR3 residues: CAISALTDQPQHF. CDR3 DNA: TGTGCCATCAGTGCATTGACAGACCAGCCCCAGCATTTT.

The chain is built from TRBV29-1 and TRBJ2-7; D is perhaps TRBD1 (6 bases). This CDR3 is 14 amino acids long. V lost 6 bases and J lost 2, with 17 bases in between. CDR1 is SQVTM and CDR2 is ANQGSEA in the germline V gene. CDR3: CSVTTGSATYEQYF. The CDR3 bases are TGCAGCGTGACTACAGGGAGTGCCACCTACGAGCAGTACTTC.

This clone came up many times. The chain combines TRBV6-5 with TRBJ2-3; D is possibly TRBD2 (6 bases). Germline CDR1 reads MNHEY; CDR2 reads SVGAGI. The CDR3 is 15 amino acids. V was pared by 2 bases and J by 0 bases, with 9 bases between. This chain's CDR3 is CASSYGAGSTDTQYF. In DNA, the CDR3 is TGTGCCAGCAGTTACGGGGCGGGGAGCACAGATACGCAGTATTTT.

This chain links TRBV30 with TRBJ1-2; D remains ambiguous. Germline loops: CDR1 GTSNPN, CDR2 SVGIG (reference sequence). The CDR3 is 12 residues long. V was clipped by 0 bases and J by 6 bases, with 8 bases between them. Written as DNA, the CDR3 is TGTGCCTGGAGTGTAACCGGAAATGGCTACACCTTC. Translating gives CAWSVTGNGYTF.

This chain uses TRBV11-2 with TRBJ1-5; D call uncertain. V lost 1 base and J 4 bases, leaving 8 bases between the germline ends. The V gene's germline CDR1 is SGHAT and CDR2 FQNNGV. This CDR3 has 14 amino acids. The CDR3 nucleotides are TGTGCCAGCAGCTTAGTCTCGGATAATCAGCCCCAGCATTTT. Translation: CASSLVSDNQPQHF. Supplemented by reference TRBV11-2 and TRBJ1-5, the full variable domain reads EAGVAQSPRYKIIEKRQSVAFWCNPISGHATLYWYQQILGQGPKLLIQFQNNGVVDDSQLPKDRFSAERLKGVDSTLKIQPAKLEDSAVYLCASSLVSDNQPQHFGDGTRLSIL.

The chain employs TRBV4-1 and TRBJ1-2, with TRBD1 matching 8 bases. Germline V gene sequence: CDR1 MGHRA, CDR2 YSYEKL. Germline trimming cut 1 base from V and 0 bases from J; bases unmatched to any gene: 19. This CDR3 has 21 amino acids. In nucleotides, the CDR3 is TGCGCCAGCAGCCAAGGATATGGACCGTGGAAACAGGGGGGAGCTAACTATGGCTACACCTTC. As protein: CASSQGYGPWKQGGANYGYTF.

This clone was counted a few times. This chain links TRBV15 with TRBJ1-5, with D unclear. From germline, CDR1 is LNHNV and CDR2 YYDKDF (reference sequence). The CDR3 loop spans 14 amino acids. The V gene lost 0 bases and the J gene lost 5 bases, with 8 bases spanning the gap. This CDR3 is CATSRDRKDQPQHF. CDR3 bases: TGTGCCACCAGCAGAGACAGGAAAGATCAGCCCCAGCATTTT.

This clone has a handful of counts. V and J are TRBV19 and TRBJ2-1; no clear D. The CDR3 has 15 amino acids. Germline-derived CDR1 and CDR2 are LNHDA and SQIVND (reference sequence). Trimming removed 0 bases at V and 4 bases at J, with 10 bases between. CDR3 in DNA: TGTGCCAGTAGTATAGAGAGGTCCCGGTACAATGAGCAGTTCTTC. Its protein is CASSIERSRYNEQFF.

For the CDR3, the DNA is TGTGCCAGCAGCTATGGACAGGTTAACTCCTACGAGCAGTACTTC. It codes for CASSYGQVNSYEQYF. The chain links TRBV6-6 to TRBJ2-7, with 7 bases aligning to TRBD1. Trimming cost V 6 bases and J 0 bases; bases outside gene matches: 8. The germline V gene encodes CDR1 MNHNY and CDR2 SVGAGI (reference sequence). The length of the CDR3 is 15 residues.

In its sample, this clone was seen a few times. J is TRBJ1-1 and V is TRBV7-2, with 9 bases that match TRBD1. The V gene end was trimmed by 5 bases and the J gene end by 11 bases; junction bases not matched to a gene: 21. This CDR3 region has 17 residues. From germline, CDR1 is SGHTA and CDR2 FQGNSA. The CDR3 protein is CASSPYLGTGKDGGAFF. The CDR3 bases are TGTGCCAGCAGCCCATACCTCGGGACAGGGAAGGATGGTGGTGCTTTCTTT.

The sample holds one count of this clone. CDR3 nucleotides: TGCAGCGTCAGACAGAGAATAGGGAACACTGAAGCTTTCTTT. It translates to CSVRQRIGNTEAFF. V and J are TRBV29-1 and TRBJ1-1, with D possibly being TRBD1 (5 bases). The ends were cut back, 6 bases at V and 1 base at J, with 15 bases in the middle. CDR1 and CDR2 from the germline V gene are SQVTM and ANQGSEA. The CDR3 length is 14 residues. Filled out from reference TRBV29-1 and TRBJ1-1, the complete variable domain reads SAVISQKPSRDICQRGTSLTIQCQVDSQVTMMFWYRQQPGQSLTLIATANQGSEATYESGFVIDKFPISRPNLTFSTLTVSNMSPEDSSIYLCSVRQRIGNTEAFFGQGTRLTVV.

CDR3 residues: CASSLVSGGLDTGELFF. The DNA of the CDR3 is TGTGCCAGCAGCTTAGTTTCTGGCGGTTTAGACACCGGGGAGCTGTTTTTT. This chain connects TRBV7-9 to TRBJ2-2; D uncertain. The germline V gene encodes CDR1 SEHNR and CDR2 FQNEAQ (reference sequence). V dropped 1 base and J dropped 3 bases, with 15 bases sitting between them. CDR3 length: 17 residues.

The rearrangement links TRBV29-1 to TRBJ1-2, with 8 bases that match TRBD1. From germline, CDR1 is SQVTM and CDR2 ANQGSEA. The V gene end was trimmed by 6 bases and the J gene end by 2 bases; junction bases not matched to a gene: 11. CDR3 length equals 15 residues. CDR3 amino acids: CSVNLAGGSNYGYTF. CDR3 in DNA: TGCAGCGTAAACCTAGCAGGGGGCAGCAACTATGGCTACACCTTC.

The chain recombines TRBV7-9 with TRBJ2-6; D may be TRBD1 or TRBD2 (5 bases each). This CDR3 contains 18 residues. Germline CDR1 is SEHNR and CDR2 is FQNEAQ (reference sequence). Trimming took off 2 bases at V and 1 base at J, with 15 bases between the two ends. DNA for the CDR3: TGTGCCAGCAGCTTAAATAATCGAGGGGAATCTGGGGCCAACGTCCTGACTTTC. Translation: CASSLNNRGESGANVLTF.

This clone came up a few times. Other DNA sequences from this sample encode an identical CDR3 as well. The chain links TRBV9 to TRBJ2-7; TRBD2 agrees at 12 bases. V shed 3 bases, J shed 2 bases, and the junction held 3 bases outside the gene matches. CDR1 is SGDLS, CDR2 YYNGEE, per germline. CDR3 size: 15 residues. The CDR3 region has the DNA TGTGCCAGCAGCGCCGGACTAGCGGGACCCTACGAGCAGTACTTC. It is translated as CASSAGLAGPYEQYF.

This clone appeared a few times. CDR3 sequence reads: CASSMDGRSTYEQYF. CDR3 nucleotides: TGTGCCAGTAGTATGGATGGAAGATCAACCTACGAGCAGTACTTC. This chain joins TRBV19 and TRBJ2-7; D gene uncertain. Germline V CDR1 and CDR2: LNHDA, SQIVND (reference sequence). CDR3 length: 15 amino acids. Trimming left V 3 bases short and J 2 bases short, with 14 bases between.

This clone has a single count. The chain couples TRBV7-3 to TRBJ2-2; 12 positions match TRBD2. The CDR3 contains 15 residues. In germline, CDR1 is SGHTA, CDR2 FQGTGA. With 5 bases clipped from V and 4 bases from J, the junction kept 2 bases outside the gene matches. The CDR3 loop is CASSQLAGGTGELFF. CDR3 bases: TGTGCCAGCAGCCAACTAGCGGGAGGCACCGGGGAGCTGTTTTTT.

The chain uses TRBV11-2 and TRBJ2-1; 12 bases are shared with TRBD2. With V trimmed by 4 bases and J by 8 bases, 3 bases remained unmatched. Germline loops: CDR1 SGHAT, CDR2 FQNNGV. This CDR3 region has 14 residues. CDR3 sequence (DNA): TGTGCCAGCAGCTCGACTAGCGGGAGCCATGAGCAGTTCTTC. It yields the protein CASSSTSGSHEQFF.

The genes are TRBV9 and TRBJ1-2, with D possibly TRBD1 on 6 matching bases. Germline loops: CDR1 SGDLS, CDR2 YYNGEE. The CDR3 is made up of 20 amino acids. Trimming removed 0 bases at V and 2 bases at J, with 26 bases between. Here the CDR3 reads CASSVVPVGRYGGGNYGYTF. CDR3 in DNA: TGTGCCAGCAGCGTAGTCCCCGTGGGGAGATACGGGGGCGGCAACTATGGCTACACCTTC. Variable domain in full (rest from reference TRBV9 and TRBJ1-2): DSGVTQTPKHLITATGQRVTLRCSPRSGDLSVYWYQQSLDQGLQFLIQYYNGEERAKGNILERFSAQQFPDLHSELNLSSLELGDSALYFCASSVVPVGRYGGGNYGYTFGSGTRLTVV.

The gene calls are TRBV9 and TRBJ1-5, with D unclear. Trimming stripped 2 bases from V and 7 bases from J, with 10 bases between. The CDR3 consists of 13 residues. Germline loops: CDR1 SGDLS, CDR2 YYNGEE. CDR3 amino acids: CASSVAVEQPQHF. The CDR3 DNA sequence: TGTGCCAGCAGCGTCGCAGTTGAGCAGCCCCAGCATTTT.

The chain uses TRBV15 and TRBJ2-5; D might be TRBD1 (5 bases). The V end lost 2 bases, the J end lost 1 base, and 11 bases lay between the germline ends. The CDR3 extends over 15 amino acids. Germline V gene data show CDR1 as LNHNV and CDR2 as YYDKDF (reference sequence). CDR3 bases: TGTGCCACCAGCAGACTAGACAGCGCCCAAGAGACCCAGTACTTC. This translates into CATSRLDSAQETQYF.

The chain couples TRBV29-1 to TRBJ1-1, with D tentatively TRBD1 (5 bases). Germline loops: CDR1 SQVTM, CDR2 ANQGSEA. The CDR3 extends over 12 amino acids. Trimming shortened V by 7 bases and J by 0 bases, and 9 bases separated the two germline ends. Here the CDR3 DNA reads TGCAGCGCCGGGACGTTGAACACTGAAGCTTTCTTT. It codes for CSAGTLNTEAFF. Full variable domain (outside the CDR3, taken from reference TRBV29-1 and TRBJ1-1): SAVISQKPSRDICQRGTSLTIQCQVDSQVTMMFWYRQQPGQSLTLIATANQGSEATYESGFVIDKFPISRPNLTFSTLTVSNMSPEDSSIYLCSAGTLNTEAFFGQGTRLTVV.

The chain couples TRBV5-1 to TRBJ1-4, with D tentatively TRBD1 (5 bases). The CDR3 has 14 amino acids. Trimming stripped 4 bases from V and 0 bases from J, with 7 bases between. The germline CDR1 and CDR2 sequences are SGHRS and YFSETQ. CDR3 DNA sequence: TGCGCCAGCAGCAGGACAACAACTAATGAAAAACTGTTTTTT. Its protein product is CASSRTTTNEKLFF. Full variable domain (rest looked up from reference TRBV5-1 and TRBJ1-4): KAGVTQTPRYLIKTRGQQVTLSCSPISGHRSVSWYQQTPGQGLQFLFEYFSETQRNKGNFPGRFSGRQFSNSRSEMNVSTLELGDSALYLCASSRTTTNEKLFFGSGTQLSVL.

This clone was observed a handful of times. The V call is TRBV29-1, the J call TRBJ1-1, with 8 bases that match TRBD1. With 6 bases clipped from V and 5 bases from J, the junction kept 8 bases outside the gene matches. This CDR3 spans 13 amino acids. Germline CDR1 reads SQVTM; CDR2 reads ANQGSEA. CDR3 nucleotide sequence: TGCAGCGTATGGGGGCAGGGGGCTACTGAAGCTTTCTTT. It is translated as CSVWGQGATEAFF.

On this clone itself: In the same sample, other DNA sequences code for this CDR3. The gene calls are TRBV7-8 and TRBJ1-2; D is unresolved. V gave up 5 bases and J gave up 2 bases, with 6 bases separating them. Germline values: CDR1 SGHVS, CDR2 FQNEAQ. This CDR3 is 12 amino acids long. The CDR3 bases are TGTGCCAGCAGCCCCCCCAACTATGGCTACACCTTC. This codes for CASSPPNYGYTF.

The rearrangement uses TRBV9 and TRBJ1-5, with D possibly being TRBD1 (6 bases). V lost 0 bases and J 5 bases, leaving 12 bases between the germline ends. Per germline, CDR1 SGDLS and CDR2 YYNGEE. The CDR3 has 15 amino acids. CDR3 sequence: CASSVGGTPDQPQHF. The CDR3 nucleotides are TGTGCCAGCAGCGTAGGGGGGACACCCGATCAGCCCCAGCATTTT.